This paragraph reports one TCR beta chain. The CDR3 is made up of 16 amino acids. The germline V and J ends were trimmed by 0 bases and 7 bases, with 19 bases remaining between them. Germline V gene sequence: CDR1 LNHDA, CDR2 SQIVND (reference sequence). The data derive from a study of OX40 agonist ivuxolimab in advanced cancers. Study information: Males comprised about 78% of the group, whose mean age was about 61 years (range roughly 20 to 90).

Method: immunoSEQ multiplex PCR; TCRdb's copy keeps in-frame clones and lacks some. The table shows about 37,000 clones, with about nine tenths occurring only once. This TCR came from an adult with an advanced solid tumor such as melanoma, head and neck, liver or kidney cancer. The specimen was CD4+ or CD8+ T cells sorted from blood, collected in a trial of the OX40 agonist ivuxolimab. The V call is TRBV19, the J call TRBJ2-7; D remains ambiguous. In DNA, the CDR3 is TGTGCCAGTAGTATAGATCTTGAGGTAGGGTTCGGGGAGCAGTACTTC. Amino acids: CASSIDLEVGFGEQYF.